The next 32 T cell receptor beta chains were all read from a single sample in a study of post-analysis software for immune sequencing data. The antigens for these receptors are not known. Unique molecular identifiers featured in each of the TCR beta cDNA libraries. In TCRdb, the PCR reads were re-called with MiXCR into one record per CDR3 protein. This table holds roughly 600,000 distinct CDR3 sequences, 44% found once. The study, taken as a whole, reports: Five or six TRBV segments were significantly more frequent in patients than in controls. TRBV5-6, TRBV5-1 and TRBV20-1 were among these segments.

Specimen: blood. Source of these receptors: a girl between 5 and 17 years old with multiple sclerosis.

This clonotype was counted between two and nine times. The chain is built from TRBV11-2 and TRBJ2-5, with TRBD1 matching over 7 bases. Germline V gene lookup returns CDR1 SGHAT and CDR2 FQNNGV. V was clipped by 3 bases and J by 0 bases; unmatched bases: 7. This CDR3 is 16 amino acids long. Here the CDR3 DNA reads TGTGCCAGCAGCTTGTCGACAGGGATGTACCAAGAGACCCAGTACTTC. Protein: CASSLSTGMYQETQYF.

The CDR3 loop is CASGRPQGGGYTF. The CDR3 nucleotides are TGTGCCAGCGGGAGACCCCAGGGGGGTGGCTACACCTTC. J is TRBJ1-2 and V is TRBV12-3 or TRBV12-4; TRBD1 aligns across 7 bases. This CDR3 has 13 amino acids. Trimming at V came to 8 bases and at J to 7 bases, leaving 10 bases not matched to a gene.

This clonotype was seen ten or more times. The V gene is TRBV7-2, the J gene TRBJ1-2; D not certain. The CDR3 spans 16 residues. Trimming stripped 1 base from V and 7 bases from J, with 19 bases between. Germline CDR1 and CDR2: SGHTA and FQGNSA. The CDR3: CASSLGLPGDLAGYTF. CDR3 bases: TGTGCCAGCAGCTTAGGCCTTCCGGGCGACCTGGCTGGCTACACCTTC.

Of note for this clonotype: A much larger clone lies one base from this, so it may be a read error. The V gene is TRBV5-1, the J gene TRBJ2-3, with 10 bases that match TRBD2. The V gene's germline CDR1 is SGHRS and CDR2 YFSETQ. This CDR3 has 14 amino acids. CDR3 protein: CAGSSGRPADTQYF. In DNA form, the CDR3 reads TGCGCCGGCAGTAGCGGGAGGCCCGCAGATACGCAGTATTTT.

This clonotype turned up a few times. The rearrangement links TRBV29-1 to TRBJ2-7; 11 bases match TRBD1. Per germline, CDR1 SQVTM and CDR2 ANQGSEA. There are 15 residues in the CDR3. With 0 bases clipped from V and 5 bases from J, the junction kept 6 bases outside the gene matches. DNA for the CDR3: TGCAGCGTTGAAGATTTTGGACAGGGGGCCAACGAGCAGTACTTC. Translating it yields CSVEDFGQGANEQYF.

A note on this clonotype: Sequence at one end of the junction differs from germline and may be a read error. V gene TRBV5-1 combines with J gene TRBJ1-2, with D perhaps matching TRBD1 (5 bases). This CDR3 is built from 15 residues. CDR1 SGHRS and CDR2 YFSETQ come from the germline V gene. The CDR3 DNA follows: TGCGCCAGCGGCTTGGCTGCGACAGCATCCTATGGCTACACCTTC. Its translation: CASGLAATASYGYTF.

This chain joins TRBV12-3 or TRBV12-4 and TRBJ1-4; D call uncertain. The ends were cut back, 6 bases at V and 4 bases at J, with 9 bases in the middle. The CDR3 covers 13 residues. CDR3 sequence: CASRGLGNEKLFF. The CDR3 region has the DNA TGTGCCAGCAGGGGATTGGGTAATGAAAAACTGTTTTTT.

Remarks on this clonotype: An end of the junction differs from the germline gene, which may be a read error. The chain links TRBV10-3 to TRBJ2-5, with 8 bases matching TRBD2. The CDR3 runs to 15 residues. Germline lookup yields CDR1 ENHRY and CDR2 SYGVKD. CDR3 DNA sequence: TGTGCCATCAGGCCTAGCGGGTCCCTCGGGGGGACCCGGTACTTC. Protein: CAIRPSGSLGGTRYF.

This chain links TRBV5-4 with TRBJ2-7; no definite D call. This CDR3 spans 15 amino acids. Trimming took off 4 bases at V and 3 bases at J, with 17 bases between the two ends. CDR1 SGHNT and CDR2 YYREEE come from the germline V gene (reference sequence). The chain's CDR3 is CASSHPGEGDYEQYF. Here the CDR3 DNA reads TGTGCCAGCAGCCACCCCGGAGAAGGAGACTACGAGCAGTACTTC.

The chain is built from TRBV20-1 and TRBJ2-3, with 10 bases identical to TRBD2. After removal of 1 base from V and 4 bases from J, the junction contained 5 bases not matched to a gene. The CDR3 totals 15 residues. Germline CDR1 and CDR2: DFQATT and SNEGSKA (reference sequence). CDR3 amino acids: CSARVSSGSPDTQYF. CDR3 bases: TGCAGTGCTAGAGTGTCTAGCGGGAGTCCAGATACGCAGTATTTT.

This clonotype was picked up a small number of times. CDR3 DNA: TGCAGTGCTCCCGGGACACCCTTGGAGGAAAAACTGTTTTTT. Amino acids: CSAPGTPLEEKLFF. This chain uses TRBV20-1 with TRBJ1-4, with a possible D match to TRBD1 (6 bases). CDR1 DFQATT and CDR2 SNEGSKA come from the germline V gene (reference sequence). This CDR3 region has 14 residues. The germline V and J ends were trimmed by 5 bases and 8 bases, with 18 bases remaining between them.

V is TRBV5-1 and J is TRBJ2-3, with D hard to call. The germline gives CDR1 SGHRS, CDR2 YFSETQ. V lost 6 bases and J lost 0, with 8 bases in between. CDR3 length: 13 residues. The CDR3 is CASKGGSTDTQYF. The CDR3 nucleotides read TGCGCCAGCAAGGGCGGTAGCACAGATACGCAGTATTTT.

The gene calls are TRBV12-3 or TRBV12-4 and TRBJ1-5; 7 bases are a match to TRBD1. Trimming at V came to 3 bases and at J to 6 bases, leaving 8 bases not matched to a gene. The CDR3 runs to 15 residues. DNA of the CDR3: TGTGCCAGCAGTTTGGGCAGGGGGTCTGTTCAGCCCCAGCATTTT. Protein product: CASSLGRGSVQPQHF.

This clonotype was seen a few times. The rearrangement links TRBV9 to TRBJ2-1; 7 nucleotides agree with TRBD2. Per the germline V gene, CDR1 is SGDLS and CDR2 is YYNGEE. The V segment lost 0 bases and the J segment 6 bases; nucleotides outside the gene matches: 3. The CDR3 covers 14 residues. CDR3 loop: CASSVAGGPNEQFF. The DNA of the CDR3 is TGTGCCAGCAGCGTAGCGGGAGGACCCAATGAGCAGTTCTTC. The whole variable domain, filled in from reference TRBV9 and TRBJ2-1, reads DSGVTQTPKHLITATGQRVTLRCSPRSGDLSVYWYQQSLDQGLQFLIQYYNGEERAKGNILERFSAQQFPDLHSELNLSSLELGDSALYFCASSVAGGPNEQFFGPGTRLTVL.

In regard to this clonotype: One end of the junction varies from germline; a read error may be responsible. This chain joins TRBV10-3 and TRBJ1-1; the D gene is possibly TRBD1 (6 bases). CDR1 and CDR2 (germline): ENHRY, SYGVKD. This CDR3 spans 13 amino acids. The CDR3 DNA is TGTGCCGTCAGAGGGGGTTTGAACACTGAAGCTTTCTTT. Encoded protein: CAVRGGLNTEAFF.

At least ten counts were recorded for this clonotype. V is TRBV5-1 and J is TRBJ2-7; D perhaps matches TRBD2 (7 bases). Trimming took 0 bases from V and 3 from J, leaving 13 bases between them. The CDR3 has 15 residues. Germline assignment: CDR1 SGHRS and CDR2 YFSETQ. CDR3 sequence: CASSLVGGGLYEQYF. CDR3 coding DNA: TGCGCCAGCAGCTTGGTGGGGGGGGGCCTCTACGAGCAGTACTTC.

This clonotype has a handful of counts. This chain links TRBV6-6 with TRBJ2-1; D might be TRBD1 (6 bases). V gave up 4 bases and J gave up 8 bases, with 12 bases separating them. The CDR3 has 13 amino acids. The germline gives CDR1 MNHNY, CDR2 SVGAGI (reference sequence). The CDR3 protein is CASSSGVGDEQFF. CDR3 nucleotide sequence: TGTGCCAGCAGTTCAGGGGTAGGCGATGAGCAGTTCTTC.

The chain links TRBV20-1 to TRBJ1-2, with D maybe TRBD1 (5 bases). The CDR3 has 16 residues. The ends were cut back, 0 bases at V and 8 bases at J, with 22 bases in the middle. The germline CDR1 and CDR2 sequences are DFQATT and SNEGSKA (reference sequence). As DNA, the CDR3 is TGCAGTGCTAGAGATGCTCCGGAGGGGTTTTTTAGGGGCTACACCTTC. As protein: CSARDAPEGFFRGYTF.

V is TRBV12-3 or TRBV12-4 and J is TRBJ2-6; D possibly corresponds to TRBD2 (5 bases). The CDR3 spans 15 residues. V was shortened by 2 bases and J by 1 base, with 6 bases between the two germline ends. CDR3 DNA sequence: TGTGCCAGCAGTTTAAGGGAGTCTGGGGCCAACGTCCTGACTTTC. It yields the protein CASSLRESGANVLTF.

The rearrangement uses TRBV12-3 or TRBV12-4 and TRBJ1-2; D possibly corresponds to TRBD1 (5 bases). The CDR3 is 15 amino acids. V dropped 5 bases and J dropped 3 bases, with 16 bases sitting between them. DNA for the CDR3: TGTGCCAGCAGTCACCGGGCCCCGGGGCACTATGGCTACACCTTC. It translates to CASSHRAPGHYGYTF.

The chain recombines TRBV5-6 with TRBJ1-1; D is unclear. Trimming cost V 3 bases and J 6 bases, with 9 bases left between them. Germline V gene lookup returns CDR1 SGHDT and CDR2 YYEEEE. CDR3 length: 12 residues. The CDR3 loop is CASSSRSSEAFF. CDR3 sequence (DNA): TGTGCCAGCAGCTCGCGGAGCTCTGAAGCTTTCTTT.

The CDR3 loop is CAIRARLDSHEQYF. The CDR3 bases are TGTGCCATCAGAGCCCGACTAGATTCCCACGAGCAGTACTTC. The J gene is TRBJ2-4, the V gene TRBV10-3; D may be TRBD2 (6 bases). The J call is in doubt because the DNA end fits TRBJ2-7 better. The CDR3 runs 14 residues. CDR1 and CDR2 from the germline V gene are ENHRY and SYGVKD.

This rearrangement joins TRBV5-5 to TRBJ2-1; the match to TRBD2 covers 13 bases. The J segment lost 7 bases and the V segment lost 3 bases, leaving 7 bases of the junction unmatched. Germline CDR1 SGHKS, CDR2 YYEKEE (reference sequence). The CDR3 is made up of 16 amino acids. The CDR3 reads CASSYLTGLAGNEQFF. CDR3 bases: TGTGCCAGCAGCTACCTCACGGGACTAGCGGGAAATGAGCAGTTCTTC.

There are many counts of this clonotype. This chain joins TRBV12-3 or TRBV12-4 and TRBJ2-3, with no clear D. The CDR3 runs to 11 residues. V shed 5 bases and J shed 6 bases, with 6 bases lying between them. The CDR3 DNA reads as TGTGCCAGCAGTCCTCGGGATACGCAGTATTTT. Its protein product is CASSPRDTQYF.

This clonotype has only one observation. This rearrangement joins TRBV20-1 to TRBJ2-4, with 7 bases identical to TRBD2. The CDR3 has 15 amino acids. CDR1 is DFQATT and CDR2 is SNEGSKA in the germline V gene (reference sequence). The V segment lost 5 bases and the J segment 0 bases; nucleotides outside the gene matches: 7. This chain's CDR3 is CSAPSGRLAKNIQYF. The CDR3 bases are TGCAGTGCTCCTAGCGGAAGACTAGCCAAAAACATTCAGTACTTC.

This clonotype was picked up a small number of times. This chain joins TRBV29-1 and TRBJ2-7, with 9 bases lining up with TRBD1. Trimming at V came to 6 bases and at J to 6 bases, leaving 6 bases not matched to a gene. This CDR3 region has 12 residues. Germline-derived CDR1 and CDR2 are SQVTM and ANQGSEA. The CDR3 sequence is CSVGQGGAEQYF. The CDR3 DNA is TGCAGCGTGGGACAGGGAGGGGCCGAGCAGTACTTC.

This clonotype has a single count. The CDR3 spells CASSLARTAGTEAFF. In DNA, the CDR3 is TGTGCCAGCAGCTTAGCGAGGACAGCTGGCACTGAAGCTTTCTTT. V usage is TRBV7-9 and J usage is TRBJ1-1, with TRBD1 as a possible D gene (6 bases). The CDR3 has 15 residues. In germline, CDR1 is SEHNR, CDR2 FQNEAQ (reference sequence). V lost 0 bases, J lost 4 bases, and 12 bases lay in between.

V and J are TRBV10-3 and TRBJ2-7; 13 bases line up with TRBD2. The CDR3 is 14 residues long. V was clipped by 4 bases and J by 5 bases; unmatched bases: 2. The germline CDR1 and CDR2 sequences are ENHRY and SYGVKD. CDR3 amino acids: CAISVTSGRNEQYF. The CDR3 nucleotides read TGTGCCATCAGTGTGACTAGCGGGAGGAACGAGCAGTACTTC.

This chain joins TRBV7-8 and TRBJ1-1; TRBD1 aligns across 7 bases. This CDR3 comprises 14 residues. With V trimmed by 1 base and J by 6 bases, 5 bases remained unmatched. Looked up from germline, CDR1 is SGHVS and CDR2 is FQNEAQ. CDR3 amino acids: CASSLVQGRAEAFF. In nucleotides, the CDR3 is TGTGCCAGCAGCTTAGTACAGGGGAGGGCTGAAGCTTTCTTT.

This chain connects TRBV7-9 to TRBJ2-2; D possibly corresponds to TRBD2 (5 bases). Germline assignment: CDR1 SEHNR and CDR2 FQNEAQ (reference sequence). V lost 5 bases and J lost 2, with 12 bases in between. This CDR3 region has 15 residues. CDR3 residues: CASSEGTFNTGELFF. Here the CDR3 DNA reads TGTGCCAGCAGCGAGGGTACTTTCAACACCGGGGAGCTGTTTTTT.

The CDR3 sequence: CASSPRRFNTEAFF. CDR3 sequence (DNA): TGTGCCAGCAGCCCTCGACGGTTCAACACTGAAGCTTTCTTT. The rearrangement uses TRBV11-2 and TRBJ1-1; no reliable D call. The germline V gene encodes CDR1 SGHAT and CDR2 FQNNGV. V lost 5 bases, J lost 2 bases, and 12 bases lay in between. The CDR3 is made up of 14 amino acids. The full variable domain, its missing parts supplied by reference TRBV11-2 and TRBJ1-1, is EAGVAQSPRYKIIEKRQSVAFWCNPISGHATLYWYQQILGQGPKLLIQFQNNGVVDDSQLPKDRFSAERLKGVDSTLKIQPAKLEDSAVYLCASSPRRFNTEAFFGQGTRLTVV.

This clonotype showed up just a few times. V usage is TRBV12-3 or TRBV12-4 and J usage is TRBJ2-1, with 8 nucleotides matching TRBD2. The CDR3 loop spans 16 amino acids. The V gene end was trimmed by 3 bases and the J gene end by 0 bases; junction bases not matched to a gene: 4. CDR3 nucleotide sequence: TGTGCCAGCAGTTTCCCCGGGGGGGTCTCCTACAATGAGCAGTTCTTC. It translates to CASSFPGGVSYNEQFF.